Listed below are T cell receptor beta chains from one sample, sequenced in a study of PD-1 blockade in classical Hodgkin lymphoma. TCRdb's copy holds only in-frame clones and misses some; the assay was immunoSEQ multiplex PCR. The repertoire holds about 30,000 clones, with about 88% as singletons. Sequenced here: CD4+ T cells from blood, sampled before the fourth cycle of nivolumab. The receptors come from a human donor with classical Hodgkin lymphoma. Each CDR3 is given with its conserved first and last residue. Each record gives: clone size, D gene, V gene, J gene, CDR3 DNA, CDR3 protein. D genes are given only for firm matches. Rows may omit the clone size; those that give it use once, few, many or a size class.

clone size: once
D gene: .
V gene: TRBV6-1
J gene: TRBJ2-5
CDR3 DNA: TGTGCCAGCAGTGAATTCCCGCAGGGTGCAGAGACCCAGTACTTC
CDR3 protein: CASSEFPQGAETQYF

clone size: .
D gene: TRBD1
V gene: TRBV5-6
J gene: TRBJ1-6
CDR3 DNA: TGTGCCAGCAGCTTGGGGGTTTCCGGGACAGGGGGATCACCCCTCCACTTT
CDR3 protein: CASSLGVSGTGGSPLHF

clone size: once
D gene: TRBD1
V gene: TRBV6-9
J gene: TRBJ1-2
CDR3 DNA: TGTGCCAGCAGTTATTTTGACAGGGGAGGTTTCGGTTATGGCTACACCTTC
CDR3 protein: CASSYFDRGGFGYGYTF

clone size: .
D gene: TRBD1
V gene: TRBV10-3
J gene: TRBJ2-2
CDR3 DNA: TGTGCCATGAGGGACAGGGGGGAAACCGGGGAGCTGTTTTTT
CDR3 protein: CAMRDRGETGELFF

clone size: .
D gene: TRBD2
V gene: TRBV5-1
J gene: TRBJ2-1
CDR3 DNA: TGCGCCAGCAGCTTGACTAGCGGGAGGCCCCCGTTCTTC
CDR3 protein: CASSLTSGRPPFF

clone size: .
D gene: TRBD2
V gene: TRBV19
J gene: TRBJ2-1
CDR3 DNA: TGTGCCACCCGACCTAGCGGGGGGTTGGATGAGCAGTTCTTC
CDR3 protein: CATRPSGGLDEQFF

clone size: .
D gene: TRBD2
V gene: TRBV14
J gene: TRBJ2-2
CDR3 DNA: TGTGCCAGCAGCCAACTATCCACTGTCCGACTAGCGGGGAACACCGGGGAGCTGTTTTTT
CDR3 protein: CASSQLSTVRLAGNTGELFF

clone size: once
D gene: .
V gene: TRBV5-4
J gene: TRBJ1-2
CDR3 DNA: TGTGCCAGCAGACGAGGGGGGGCCTATGGCTACACCTTC
CDR3 protein: CASRRGGAYGYTF

clone size: .
D gene: .
V gene: TRBV5-5
J gene: TRBJ2-1
CDR3 DNA: TGTGCCAGCAGCCCGGGGGCCCTCAATGAGCAGTTCTTC
CDR3 protein: CASSPGALNEQFF

clone size: few
D gene: .
V gene: TRBV28
J gene: TRBJ2-1
CDR3 DNA: TGTGCCAGCAGTTTAAGAATGGGTGAGCAGTTCTTC
CDR3 protein: CASSLRMGEQFF

clone size: .
D gene: .
V gene: TRBV27
J gene: TRBJ2-7
CDR3 DNA: TGTGCCAGCAGTTCCTCGGGCAGGGAACCCTACGAGCAGTACTTC
CDR3 protein: CASSSSGREPYEQYF

clone size: .
D gene: .
V gene: TRBV2
J gene: TRBJ2-2
CDR3 DNA: TGTGCCAGCAGTGGGGGGCAGGCCAGGAGCACCGGGGAGCTGTTTTTT
CDR3 protein: CASSGGQARSTGELFF

clone size: .
D gene: .
V gene: TRBV7-7
J gene: TRBJ2-5
CDR3 DNA: TGTGCCAGCAGCTTACCCCATTTGGAGACCCAGTACTTC
CDR3 protein: CASSLPHLETQYF

clone size: .
D gene: TRBD1
V gene: TRBV6-5
J gene: TRBJ2-5
CDR3 DNA: TGTGCCAGCAGTTACTCAGACAGGGTGGTCGAGACCCAGTACTTC
CDR3 protein: CASSYSDRVVETQYF

clone size: .
D gene: .
V gene: TRBV15
J gene: TRBJ1-4
CDR3 DNA: TGTGCCACCAGCAGAGAAAGAGGGCCGGGTAGTCTGAAACTGTTTTTT
CDR3 protein: CATSRERGPGSLKLFF

clone size: once
D gene: .
V gene: TRBV6-5
J gene: TRBJ1-5
CDR3 DNA: TGTGCCAGCAGTTACGGCCAGTATAGCAATCAGCCCCAGCATTTT
CDR3 protein: CASSYGQYSNQPQHF

clone size: .
D gene: .
V gene: TRBV28
J gene: TRBJ1-3
CDR3 DNA: TGTGCCAGCAGGGCCGACAGTCCTTTTGGAAACACCATATATTTT
CDR3 protein: CASRADSPFGNTIYF

clone size: .
D gene: TRBD2
V gene: TRBV27
J gene: TRBJ2-7
CDR3 DNA: TGTGCCAGCAGCTTAGCGGGAGGAGCCCCCTACGAGCAGTACTTC
CDR3 protein: CASSLAGGAPYEQYF

clone size: .
D gene: TRBD1
V gene: TRBV5-1
J gene: TRBJ2-4
CDR3 DNA: TGCGCCAGCAGCGTAGGCCCCGGGACAGGCGGCATTCAGTACTTC
CDR3 protein: CASSVGPGTGGIQYF

clone size: .
D gene: .
V gene: TRBV10-3
J gene: TRBJ1-4
CDR3 DNA: TGTGCCATCAGACTCCAGCTTCGGGTCCGATCTAATGAAAAACTGTTTTTT
CDR3 protein: CAIRLQLRVRSNEKLFF

clone size: .
D gene: TRBD1
V gene: TRBV5-1
J gene: TRBJ2-1
CDR3 DNA: TGCGCCAGCAGAAGACAGGGCCCCTCCTACAATGAGCAGTTCTTC
CDR3 protein: CASRRQGPSYNEQFF

clone size: .
D gene: .
V gene: TRBV5-1
J gene: TRBJ1-3
CDR3 DNA: TGCGCCAGCAGCTTGCTCGGATACTCTGGAAACACCATATATTTT
CDR3 protein: CASSLLGYSGNTIYF

clone size: .
D gene: .
V gene: TRBV30
J gene: TRBJ2-2
CDR3 DNA: TGTGCCTGGAGTGTTGTAGCCGGGGAGCTGTTTTTT
CDR3 protein: CAWSVVAGELFF

clone size: .
D gene: TRBD1
V gene: TRBV7-9
J gene: TRBJ1-4
CDR3 DNA: TGTGCCAGCAGCCCGGGACAGGGGGCACGAGAAAAACTGTTTTTT
CDR3 protein: CASSPGQGAREKLFF

clone size: .
D gene: .
V gene: TRBV5-4
J gene: TRBJ2-2
CDR3 DNA: TGTGCCAGCAGCTTGGTCAACTCGAACACCGGGGAGCTGTTTTTT
CDR3 protein: CASSLVNSNTGELFF

clone size: .
D gene: .
V gene: TRBV6-6
J gene: TRBJ2-1
CDR3 DNA: TGTGCCAGCAGTTTAAAAACTGGGGTATCCTACAATGAGCAGTTCTTC
CDR3 protein: CASSLKTGVSYNEQFF

clone size: .
D gene: TRBD1
V gene: TRBV5-6
J gene: TRBJ1-4
CDR3 DNA: TGTGCCAGCAGCCCCGCTCCGGGACAGGGTAATGAAAAACTGTTTTTT
CDR3 protein: CASSPAPGQGNEKLFF

clone size: .
D gene: .
V gene: TRBV11-2
J gene: TRBJ2-4
CDR3 DNA: TGTGCCAGCAGCTTGGGCCCTACCAAAAACATTCAGTACTTC
CDR3 protein: CASSLGPTKNIQYF

clone size: .
D gene: TRBD2
V gene: TRBV7-2
J gene: TRBJ2-5
CDR3 DNA: TGTGCCAGCAGCTTAGCTCTAGCGGGGGGGCTGGAGACCCAGTACTTC
CDR3 protein: CASSLALAGGLETQYF

clone size: .
D gene: TRBD2
V gene: TRBV5-1
J gene: TRBJ2-2
CDR3 DNA: TGCGCCAGCAGCCTCATAGCGGGAGTAAACACCGGGGAGCTGTTTTTT
CDR3 protein: CASSLIAGVNTGELFF

clone size: .
D gene: TRBD2
V gene: TRBV5-4
J gene: TRBJ2-3
CDR3 DNA: TGTGCCAGCAGCTCTCCCGGGACTAGCGGGAATCCTAGCACAGATACGCAGTATTTT
CDR3 protein: CASSSPGTSGNPSTDTQYF

clone size: .
D gene: .
V gene: TRBV6-6
J gene: TRBJ2-7
CDR3 DNA: TGTGCCAGCAGTTACGACTTAACCGGGACATCCTACGAGCAGTACTTC
CDR3 protein: CASSYDLTGTSYEQYF

clone size: .
D gene: .
V gene: TRBV6-6
J gene: TRBJ2-3
CDR3 DNA: TGTGCCAGCACCTCGCGCCGGGCAGGGGTGACAGATACGCAGTATTTT
CDR3 protein: CASTSRRAGVTDTQYF

clone size: .
D gene: .
V gene: TRBV1
J gene: TRBJ2-1
CDR3 DNA: TGCACCAGCAGTCACTCCGGGACTAGCGGGAGTTCAGAGCAGTTCTTC
CDR3 protein: CTSSHSGTSGSSEQFF

clone size: .
D gene: .
V gene: TRBV10-3
J gene: TRBJ2-4
CDR3 DNA: TGTGCCATCAGTGAGGGCGGAGGGGTGATGACCAAAAACATTCAGTACTTC
CDR3 protein: CAISEGGGVMTKNIQYF

clone size: .
D gene: TRBD2
V gene: TRBV28
J gene: TRBJ2-7
CDR3 DNA: TGTGCCAGCAGTTTACTAGCGGGGGGGCGCGAGCAGTACTTC
CDR3 protein: CASSLLAGGREQYF

clone size: .
D gene: .
V gene: TRBV7-8
J gene: TRBJ2-7
CDR3 DNA: TGTGCCAGCAGCTTAGGACTGGCCTCCTACGAGCAGTACTTC
CDR3 protein: CASSLGLASYEQYF

clone size: once
D gene: TRBD1
V gene: TRBV19
J gene: TRBJ1-4
CDR3 DNA: TGTGCCAGTAGTCACCGGGACAGGGATGAAAAACTGTTTTTT
CDR3 protein: CASSHRDRDEKLFF

clone size: .
D gene: TRBD1
V gene: TRBV18
J gene: TRBJ2-4
CDR3 DNA: TGTGCCAGCTCACCAGGCAGGGGGCAGGGCAAAAACATTCAGTACTTC
CDR3 protein: CASSPGRGQGKNIQYF

clone size: once
D gene: TRBD1
V gene: TRBV5-1
J gene: TRBJ2-5
CDR3 DNA: TGCGCCAGCAGCTCGGGGACAGGGACCCTCCAAGAGACCCAGTACTTC
CDR3 protein: CASSSGTGTLQETQYF

clone size: .
D gene: TRBD2
V gene: TRBV29-1
J gene: TRBJ2-1
CDR3 DNA: TGCAGCGTTGCCAGGTTAGCGGGGAAAAACAATGAGCAGTTCTTC
CDR3 protein: CSVARLAGKNNEQFF

clone size: few
D gene: .
V gene: TRBV29-1
J gene: TRBJ2-5
CDR3 DNA: TGCAGCGTTGGCAGGTATTCGGAGACCCAGTACTTC
CDR3 protein: CSVGRYSETQYF

clone size: .
D gene: .
V gene: TRBV5-1
J gene: TRBJ2-1
CDR3 DNA: TGCGCCAGCATGTCAGGGGTTAATTACAATGAGCAGTTCTTC
CDR3 protein: CASMSGVNYNEQFF

clone size: few
D gene: .
V gene: TRBV6-6
J gene: TRBJ1-5
CDR3 DNA: TGTGCCAGCAGGGAAGATAGCAATCAGCCCCAGCATTTT
CDR3 protein: CASREDSNQPQHF

clone size: .
D gene: TRBD2
V gene: TRBV9
J gene: TRBJ2-5
CDR3 DNA: TGTGCCAGCAGCGTAACCCCATTAGCGGGGGGGCAAGAGACCCAGTACTTC
CDR3 protein: CASSVTPLAGGQETQYF

clone size: .
D gene: .
V gene: TRBV29-1
J gene: TRBJ2-7
CDR3 DNA: TGCAGCGTTGAAGTTGCGCTAGTAGACGAGCAGTACTTC
CDR3 protein: CSVEVALVDEQYF

clone size: .
D gene: TRBD2
V gene: TRBV7-2
J gene: TRBJ2-1
CDR3 DNA: TGTGCCAGCAGCTTAAGAAGCGGGACTGACAATGAGCAGTTCTTC
CDR3 protein: CASSLRSGTDNEQFF

clone size: .
D gene: .
V gene: TRBV4-2
J gene: TRBJ2-1
CDR3 DNA: TGTGCCAGCAGCCACGTGGACAGCTACAATGAGCAGTTCTTC
CDR3 protein: CASSHVDSYNEQFF

clone size: .
D gene: .
V gene: TRBV2
J gene: TRBJ1-3
CDR3 DNA: TGTGCCAGCAGGGCAGGGACACCCGGAAACACCATATATTTT
CDR3 protein: CASRAGTPGNTIYF

clone size: .
D gene: TRBD1
V gene: TRBV14
J gene: TRBJ2-1
CDR3 DNA: TGTGCCAGCAGCAGAACAGGGGGAAGCTCCTACAATGAGCAGTTCTTC
CDR3 protein: CASSRTGGSSYNEQFF

clone size: once
D gene: .
V gene: TRBV5-4
J gene: TRBJ2-7
CDR3 DNA: TGTGCCAGCAGCTTGGTGGTCGGCGAGCAGTACTTC
CDR3 protein: CASSLVVGEQYF

clone size: .
D gene: .
V gene: TRBV5-5
J gene: TRBJ2-5
CDR3 DNA: TGTGCCAGCAGCTTGAAACAGGGTCGGGAGACCCAGTACTTC
CDR3 protein: CASSLKQGRETQYF

clone size: .
D gene: .
V gene: TRBV11-1
J gene: TRBJ1-1
CDR3 DNA: TGTGCCAGCAGCTACGCACAGGGAGCGAGCACTGAAGCTTTCTTT
CDR3 protein: CASSYAQGASTEAFF